The sequence of this T cell receptor (beta chain) was determined in a study of shared clonotypes between healthy human individuals. General study points: The study generally estimated greater richness for naive than memory subsets.

About this clone itself: Its specificity is unknown.

Data came from immunoSEQ multiplex PCR; TCRdb stores just in-frame clones and leaves some out. The sample yields some 2 million clones, 85% to 95% seen once. V was pared by 6 bases and J by 5 bases, with 17 bases between. CDR1 and CDR2 (germline): MDHEN, SYDVKM. The CDR3 is made up of 14 amino acids. Sample: naive CD4+ T cells sorted from blood. Subset denoted: CD45RA+ positively selected. The rearrangement links TRBV28 to TRBJ2-7; possibly TRBD2 for D (6 bases). The receptor comes from a man between 18 and 29 years old in good health. As DNA, the CDR3 is TGTGCCAGCAGCCAGTGGAGGGCGCCCCACGAGCAGTACTTC. Protein sequence: CASSQWRAPHEQYF.